The 10 T cell receptor beta chains reported below all come from one sample, sequenced in a study of T cell repertoires in cytomegalovirus infection. MiXCR, applied by TCRdb to the reads, yields one record per CDR3 protein. The table lists about 300,000 distinct CDR3 sequences, roughly 9.3% of them singletons. The sequencing input was PBMCs. These receptor sequences come from a human donor in good health (CMV status not recorded). Some clones in this sample may be carry-over from other donors' samples.

This clonotype has ten or more counts. The CDR3: CASSLRPGRTGELFF. The DNA of the CDR3 is TGTGCCAGCAGTCTCCGTCCAGGGAGAACCGGGGAGCTGTTTTTT. The gene calls are TRBV28 and TRBJ2-2; TRBD1 or TRBD2 may be the D gene (5 bases each). The V end lost 5 bases, the J end lost 5 bases, and 15 bases lay between the germline ends. Germline assignment: CDR1 MDHEN and CDR2 SYDVKM. The CDR3 length is 15 residues. The whole variable domain, remainder taken from reference TRBV28 and TRBJ2-2, is DVKVTQSSRYLVKRTGEKVFLECVQDMDHENMFWYRQDPGLGLRLIYFSYDVKMKEKGDIPEGYSVSREKKERFSLILESASTNQTSMYLCASSLRPGRTGELFFGEGSRLTVL.

There are many counts of this clonotype. The chain joins TRBV4-1 to TRBJ2-4; 10 nucleotides line up with TRBD1. The germline CDR1 and CDR2 sequences are MGHRA and YSYEKL. This CDR3 is built from 21 residues. With V trimmed by 0 bases and J by 1 base, 15 bases remained unmatched. CDR3 in DNA: TGCGCCAGCAGCCAAGAGGGTGGAGGATCACCGGGACAGGGGGCCAAAAACATTCAGTACTTC. Its protein is CASSQEGGGSPGQGAKNIQYF.

This clonotype came up many times. V usage is TRBV28 and J usage is TRBJ2-4; D is unresolved. This CDR3 region has 13 residues. V was shortened by 3 bases and J by 8 bases, with 11 bases between the two germline ends. Per germline, CDR1 MDHEN and CDR2 SYDVKM. Here the CDR3 reads CASSLDPPYIQYF. In nucleotides, the CDR3 is TGTGCCAGCAGTTTGGACCCTCCGTACATTCAGTACTTC.

V usage is TRBV9 and J usage is TRBJ2-3; 9 bases match TRBD1. CDR1 and CDR2 from the germline V gene are SGDLS and YYNGEE. The CDR3 is made up of 16 amino acids. Unmatched junction bases numbered 10, after V lost 4 bases and J lost 4 bases. The CDR3 DNA follows: TGTGCCAGCAGCCCTCGGGGACAGGGAGCTCCAGATACGCAGTATTTT. This translates into CASSPRGQGAPDTQYF.

This sequence joins TRBV20-1 and TRBJ2-6; 11 bases match TRBD2. Germline CDR1 is DFQATT and CDR2 is SNEGSKA (reference sequence). With 3 bases clipped from V and 3 bases from J, the junction kept 10 bases outside the gene matches. This CDR3 has 18 residues. Here the CDR3 reads CSARPSGGTRDGANVLTF. Here the CDR3 DNA reads TGCAGTGCTAGGCCTAGCGGGGGGACAAGGGATGGGGCCAACGTCCTGACTTTC.

This clonotype was counted at least ten times. CDR3 sequence (DNA): TGTGCCAGCAGTTTGGGGGGGCCCTACGAGCAGTACGTC. Protein sequence: CASSLGGPYEQYV. V gene TRBV12-3 or TRBV12-4 combines with J gene TRBJ2-7; the D gene is possibly TRBD2 (7 bases). This CDR3 has 13 amino acids. Trimming left V 3 bases short and J 2 bases short, with 8 bases between.

This clonotype was detected ten times or more. This chain connects TRBV20-1 to TRBJ2-5, with 8 nucleotides matching TRBD1. The CDR3 has 16 residues. The germline CDR1 and CDR2 sequences are DFQATT and SNEGSKA (reference sequence). With 2 bases clipped from V and 3 bases from J, the junction kept 11 bases outside the gene matches. The CDR3 protein is CSARTAGGGWKETQYF. CDR3 nucleotide sequence: TGCAGTGCTAGAACCGCAGGGGGCGGTTGGAAAGAGACCCAGTACTTC.

The chain joins TRBV28 to TRBJ1-1; D is undetermined. Per the germline V gene, CDR1 is MDHEN and CDR2 is SYDVKM. Trimming left V 5 bases short and J 1 base short, with 11 bases between. The CDR3 consists of 14 residues. This CDR3 is CASSPLRRNTEAFF. The CDR3 DNA is TGTGCCAGCAGTCCCTTGCGGAGGAACACTGAAGCTTTCTTT.

This clonotype was counted many times. The chain links TRBV6-6 to TRBJ2-3; 7 bases fit TRBD2. The CDR3 contains 16 residues. V dropped 2 bases and J dropped 0; count of bases not matched to a gene: 5. The germline V gene encodes CDR1 MNHNY and CDR2 SVGAGI (reference sequence). The CDR3 DNA sequence: TGTGCCAGCAGTTACACGGGCGGGGGTAGCACAGATACGCAGTATTTT. It yields the protein CASSYTGGGSTDTQYF.

This clonotype showed up just a few times. The rearrangement joins TRBV7-9 to TRBJ2-7; the D gene could be TRBD1 or TRBD2 (5 bases each). There are 13 residues in the CDR3. The V gene lost 8 bases and the J gene lost 3 bases, with 14 bases spanning the gap. Germline V CDR1 and CDR2: SEHNR, FQNEAQ (reference sequence). The CDR3 coding sequence is TGTGCCAGCGTCCCCCGGGACGGCTACGAGCAGTACGTC. This encodes CASVPRDGYEQYV.